Below are 6 T cell receptor beta chains sequenced from a single sample in a study of response to subunit inactivated influenza vaccine. TCRdb analysed the RT-PCR reads with MiXCR anew, one entry per CDR3 protein. In the table there are a few hundred thousand distinct CDR3 sequences, less than 25% of which are singletons. The sequencing used PBMCs from blood, collected 21 months after vaccination. The receptors were sampled from a man aged 45-69 years who received an inactivated influenza vaccine.

This clonotype was counted only a few times. The V gene is TRBV12-3 or TRBV12-4, the J gene TRBJ1-1; TRBD1 is a possible D gene (5 bases). The CDR3 runs 13 residues. V lost 8 bases and J lost 0, with 10 bases in between. The CDR3 loop reads CASFGRVNTEAFF. DNA of the CDR3: TGTGCCAGCTTTGGCAGGGTGAACACTGAAGCTTTCTTT.

This clonotype was counted many times. This chain joins TRBV3-1 and TRBJ1-2; unclear D gene. The CDR3 extends over 12 amino acids. The V end lost 5 bases, the J end lost 0 bases, and 4 bases lay between the germline ends. Per the germline V gene, CDR1 is LGHDT and CDR2 is YNNKEL (reference sequence). Here the CDR3 reads CASSVANYGYTF. CDR3 bases: TGTGCCAGCAGCGTAGCTAACTATGGCTACACCTTC.

The DNA for the CDR3 is TGCGCCAGCAGCAGAAGCGGGGCGAAGAACACCGGGGAGCTGTTTTTT. This encodes CASSRSGAKNTGELFF. The chain couples TRBV5-1 to TRBJ2-2, with 7 bases that match TRBD2. The CDR3 sequence is 16 residues long. V shed 4 bases and J 1 base; nucleotides not matched to a gene: 7. Germline lookup yields CDR1 SGHRS and CDR2 YFSETQ.

This clonotype was observed a few times. V is TRBV3-1 and J is TRBJ2-1, with TRBD2 matching 12 bases. The CDR3 extends over 17 amino acids. Germline CDR1 is LGHDT and CDR2 is YNNKEL (reference sequence). Trimming took 5 bases from V and 6 from J; bases not matched to a gene: 11. The CDR3 sequence: CASSFRLAGAARNEQFF. CDR3 in DNA: TGTGCCAGCAGCTTCAGACTAGCGGGGGCCGCCCGCAATGAGCAGTTCTTC.

The rearrangement links TRBV4-3 to TRBJ2-2, with D unresolved. CDR3 length: 14 residues. Trimming pared 2 bases from V and 4 bases from J, leaving 8 bases between. CDR1 is LGHNA, CDR2 YSLEER, per germline. CDR3 loop: CASSQSWGTGELFF. The CDR3 DNA follows: TGCGCCAGCAGCCAAAGCTGGGGCACCGGGGAGCTGTTTTTT.

The chain uses TRBV28 and TRBJ1-5; no reliable D call. The CDR3 runs 14 residues. Germline V CDR1 and CDR2: MDHEN, SYDVKM. V was shortened by 5 bases and J by 2 bases, with 10 bases between the two germline ends. CDR3 sequence reads: CASSTRTGNQPQHF. The CDR3 DNA follows: TGTGCCAGCAGTACACGGACCGGCAATCAGCCCCAGCATTTT.